This T cell receptor beta chain was recovered during a study of post-analysis software for immune sequencing data. The wider study: The courses of disease that were included comprised relapsing-remitting, secondary progressive and progressive-relapsing multiple sclerosis. Study-wide points: Those with multiple sclerosis, the patient group, showed significantly lower normalized Chao1 diversity than controls. With TRBV5-6, TRBV5-1 and TRBV20-1 included, 4 to 6 TRBV segments were more frequent in patients than in controls.

Unique molecular identifiers were present in the TCR beta cDNA libraries. Once roughly 0.95 to 10 million T cells were used, roughly 500,000 cDNA molecules resulted. A single record per CDR3 protein comes from TCRdb applying MiXCR to the PCR reads. The sample shows around 770,000 distinct CDR3 sequences, around 45% of them seen only once. The CDR3 extends over 13 amino acids. V was cut by 6 bases and J by 2 bases, with 11 bases left in between. CDR1 is SQVTM and CDR2 is ANQGSEA in the germline V gene. A remark on this clonotype: Antigen specificity is unknown.

The genes are TRBV29-1 and TRBJ2-4; tentative D call: TRBD2 (6 bases). Sequenced input: blood. The TCR comes from a girl aged 5-17 years with multiple sclerosis. This chain's CDR3 is CSVVSGTKNIQYF. CDR3 DNA sequence: TGCAGCGTAGTTAGCGGAACCAAAAACATTCAGTACTTC. The full variable domain, in which reference TRBV29-1 and TRBJ2-4 provide the parts outside the CDR3, is SAVISQKPSRDICQRGTSLTIQCQVDSQVTMMFWYRQQPGQSLTLIATANQGSEATYESGFVIDKFPISRPNLTFSTLTVSNMSPEDSSIYLCSVVSGTKNIQYFGAGTRLSVL.